This T cell receptor beta chain was recovered during a study of cytomegalovirus exposure and HLA in healthy donors. Study-level findings and limits: TCR beta chains associated with HLA were, in a later analysis, more clonally expanded than equally common others.

The study ran its PCR with 60 Vbeta and 13 Jbeta primers. Produced via immunoSEQ multiplex PCR; TCRdb's table is partial and in-frame only. The sample holds over 100,000 clones, roughly 69% seen once. The CDR3 has 15 amino acids. V was clipped by 1 base and J by 5 bases; unmatched bases: 7. Germline V gives CDR1 SNHLY, CDR2 FYNNEI. On this clone itself: Its antigen is unidentified.

J is TRBJ2-5 and V is TRBV2, with TRBD1 matching 7 bases. Sequenced material: PBMCs. The clonotype was recovered from a woman aged 70-85 years in good health and CMV-seropositive. The CDR3 nucleotides read TGTGCCAGCAGTGAAGAGGGGGCTAGGGGGGAGACCCAGTACTTC. It translates to CASSEEGARGETQYF.